This TCR beta chain was observed in a study of T cell changes during pregnancy in multiple sclerosis. Profiled with immunoSEQ multiplex PCR; TCRdb holds only in-frame clones, not every one. Counted here are around 40,000 clones, about 90% occurring once; the ten biggest clones make up 26%. Germline CDR1 reads MGHRA; CDR2 reads YSYEKL. Trimming shortened V by 5 bases and J by 10 bases, and 14 bases separated the two germline ends. The CDR3 length is 12 residues. This chain connects TRBV4-1 to TRBJ2-5, with D possibly TRBD2 on 6 matching bases. The TCR originated in a female donor with multiple sclerosis, enrolled in a pregnancy study. Sequences were derived from CD8+ T cells from peripheral blood mononuclear cells, sampled before pregnancy. The CDR3 DNA sequence: TGCGCCAGCAGCGACGCAGCGGGTTTCCAGTACTTC. It yields the protein CASSDAAGFQYF.